The 29 T cell receptor beta chains presented below share a single source sample, sequenced in a study of T cell responses to AZD1222 COVID-19 vaccine. The repertoire was sequenced with immunoSEQ multiplex PCR; TCRdb's copy has only in-frame clones and lacks some. The sample lists tens of thousands of clones, 85% to 90% occurring once. Sequenced material: peripheral blood, taken on day 0 of MenACWY control vaccination. These receptors came from an adult in good health.

The CDR3 DNA follows: TGTGCCAGCAGTGTGAGGTACGAGCAGTACTTC. It specifies CASSVRYEQYF. V usage is TRBV28 and J usage is TRBJ2-7; D is ambiguous. This CDR3 has 11 amino acids. V shed 5 bases and J shed 4 bases, with 6 bases lying between them. Per germline, CDR1 MDHEN and CDR2 SYDVKM.

V is TRBV7-2 and J is TRBJ2-3; weak D call: TRBD2 (6 bases). This CDR3 region has 16 residues. The V gene's germline CDR1 is SGHTA and CDR2 FQGNSA. The V and J ends lost 1 base and 3 bases respectively, with 14 bases between them. As DNA, the CDR3 is TGTGCCAGCAGCTTAGGGGCGGGATTTGGGACAGATACGCAGTATTTT. As protein: CASSLGAGFGTDTQYF.

The rearrangement uses TRBV6-2 or TRBV6-3 and TRBJ1-1; D might be TRBD1 (6 bases). Germline V gives CDR1 MNHEY, CDR2 SVGEGT. Trimming stripped 0 bases from V and 7 bases from J, with 9 bases between. This CDR3 is built from 13 residues. The DNA of the CDR3 is TGTGCCAGCAGTTACTCCAGGACAGTTGAAGCTTTCTTT. Amino acid sequence: CASSYSRTVEAFF.

The chain links TRBV12-5 to TRBJ1-1; 8 bases fit TRBD1. In germline, CDR1 is LGHNT, CDR2 FRNRAP. V was pared by 4 bases and J by 1 base, with 2 bases of the junction left unmatched. CDR3 length: 14 amino acids. CDR3 sequence: CASGSGQGNTEAFF. In DNA, the CDR3 is TGTGCTAGTGGTTCCGGACAGGGGAACACTGAAGCTTTCTTT.

The V and J genes are TRBV5-1 and TRBJ1-4; tentative D call: TRBD1 (6 bases). With 5 bases removed from V and 4 bases from J, the gap between germline ends came to 12 bases. The CDR3 contains 14 residues. Germline CDR1 SGHRS, CDR2 YFSETQ. In DNA form, the CDR3 reads TGCGCCAGCAGAGGACAGACTAGTAATGAAAAACTGTTTTTT. Translation gives CASRGQTSNEKLFF.

CDR3 in amino acids: CASSSPTSGGARNEQFF. CDR3 nucleotides: TGTGCCAGCAGCTCCCCTACTAGCGGGGGGGCCAGAAATGAGCAGTTCTTC. The chain uses TRBV13 and TRBJ2-1, with TRBD2 identical over 13 bases. The CDR3 consists of 17 residues. Germline-derived CDR1 and CDR2 are PRHDT and FYEKMQ (reference sequence). V lost 4 bases to trimming and J lost 7 bases; unmatched junction nucleotides: 10.

The rearrangement joins TRBV7-9 to TRBJ1-1; a weak D match, TRBD1 (5 bases). Trimming shortened V by 0 bases and J by 4 bases, and 9 bases separated the two germline ends. The length of the CDR3 is 14 residues. Germline V gene lookup returns CDR1 SEHNR and CDR2 FQNEAQ (reference sequence). The CDR3 nucleotides read TGTGCCAGCAGCTTAGCTGGCCAGGGCACTGAAGCTTTCTTT. This translates into CASSLAGQGTEAFF.

The chain carries TRBV11-3 and TRBJ1-5; TRBD1 matches 8 bases. Germline V gives CDR1 SGHNT, CDR2 YENEEA. V trimming: 5 bases; J trimming: 0 bases; junction bases outside the gene matches: 9. CDR3 size: 17 residues. CDR3 amino acids: CASSGKGQALSNQPQHF. DNA for the CDR3: TGTGCCAGCAGCGGCAAGGGACAGGCTCTTAGCAATCAGCCCCAGCATTTT.

The chain carries TRBV5-4 and TRBJ1-2, with unresolved D. Germline V gene lookup returns CDR1 SGHNT and CDR2 YYREEE (reference sequence). V was clipped by 1 base and J by 0 bases, with 10 bases between them. The CDR3 has 15 amino acids. CDR3 amino acids: CASSLSGITNYGYTF. The CDR3 bases are TGTGCCAGCAGCTTGTCCGGTATTACTAACTATGGCTACACCTTC.

The gene calls are TRBV9 and TRBJ1-4; D is uncertain. The CDR3 is 16 amino acids. Trimming stripped 4 bases from V and 0 bases from J, with 13 bases between. Germline CDR1 is SGDLS and CDR2 is YYNGEE. CDR3 loop: CASSSTGRSTNEKLFF. The CDR3 DNA sequence: TGTGCCAGCAGCTCCACCGGACGGTCAACTAATGAAAAACTGTTTTTT.

The chain has TRBV4-3 and TRBJ1-1; possible D gene TRBD1, 6 bases. Trimming took off 4 bases at V and 5 bases at J, with 11 bases between the two ends. The CDR3 consists of 13 residues. CDR1 LGHNA and CDR2 YSLEER come from the germline V gene. This CDR3 reads CASSPRGWTEAFF. CDR3 bases: TGCGCCAGCAGCCCCAGGGGTTGGACTGAAGCTTTCTTT.

The chain employs TRBV15 and TRBJ1-4; a weak D match, TRBD1 (5 bases). V shed 1 base and J shed 1 base, with 19 bases lying between them. This CDR3 is built from 19 residues. Germline V CDR1 and CDR2: LNHNV, YYDKDF (reference sequence). The CDR3 spells CATSRGREQDAITNEKLFF. The DNA for the CDR3 is TGTGCCACCAGCAGAGGAAGAGAACAGGATGCTATAACTAATGAAAAACTGTTTTTT. Drawing the rest from reference TRBV15 and TRBJ1-4, the complete variable domain is DAMVIQNPRYQVTQFGKPVTLSCSQTLNHNVMYWYQQKSSQAPKLLFHYYDKDFNNEADTPDNFQSRRPNTSFCFLDIRSPGLGDTAMYLCATSRGREQDAITNEKLFFGSGTQLSVL.

Points on this clone: The same CDR3 arises from other DNA sequences in this sample as well. The chain employs TRBV3-1 (or the pseudogene TRBV3-2) and TRBJ1-5, with D unclear. CDR1 is LGHDT, CDR2 YNNKEL, per germline (reference sequence). The ends were cut back, 1 base at V and 5 bases at J, with 6 bases in the middle. This CDR3 region has 13 residues. The CDR3 DNA reads TGTGCCAGCAGCCAAGGTGCGGATCAGCCCCAGCATTTT. It translates to CASSQGADQPQHF.

The genes are TRBV7-2 and TRBJ1-5; D gene unclear. This CDR3 has 13 residues. V was shortened by 1 base and J by 9 bases, with 10 bases between the two germline ends. The germline V gene encodes CDR1 SGHTA and CDR2 FQGNSA. The CDR3 DNA is TGTGCCAGCAGCTTAGAAGCGCGGAGGCCCCAGCATTTT. Its translation: CASSLEARRPQHF.

For the CDR3, the DNA is TGTGCCAGCAGTGTGGCAGGGAAAGGCTTGAACACTGAAGCTTTCTTT. As protein: CASSVAGKGLNTEAFF. The chain combines TRBV28 with TRBJ1-1, with D perhaps TRBD1 (5 bases). The CDR3 runs to 16 residues. Trimming took 5 bases from V and 0 from J, leaving 16 bases between them. The germline CDR1 and CDR2 sequences are MDHEN and SYDVKM.

This chain links TRBV19 with TRBJ1-2; TRBD1 aligns across 9 bases. Trimming cost V 6 bases and J 8 bases; bases outside gene matches: 7. Germline CDR1 LNHDA, CDR2 SQIVND (reference sequence). The CDR3 covers 13 residues. The CDR3 sequence is CASSTPGQGGYTF. DNA of the CDR3: TGTGCCAGTAGCACTCCGGGACAGGGAGGCTACACCTTC.

The chain has TRBV6-5 and TRBJ1-6, with 9 bases matching TRBD1. The CDR3 has 13 amino acids. The trim removed 6 bases at V and 8 bases at J, leaving 2 bases unmatched. Per the germline V gene, CDR1 is MNHEY and CDR2 is SVGAGI. CDR3 protein: CASRGDRDSPLHF. In DNA, the CDR3 is TGTGCCAGCAGGGGGGACAGGGATTCACCCCTCCACTTT.

The J gene is TRBJ2-2, the V gene TRBV7-2; D is perhaps TRBD1 (6 bases). Between the trimmed V and J ends, which lost 5 bases and 2 bases, there was a span of 21 bases. This CDR3 has 18 residues. CDR1 is SGHTA and CDR2 is FQGNSA in the germline V gene. The CDR3 region is CASSNIVTGLINTGELFF. As DNA, the CDR3 is TGTGCCAGCAGCAACATCGTGACAGGTCTTATTAACACCGGGGAGCTGTTTTTT.

The CDR3 DNA sequence: TGTGCCAGCAGCTTGGGGGGGCTTGATCAGCCCCAGCATTTT. Translation gives CASSLGGLDQPQHF. J is TRBJ1-5 and V is TRBV5-6; the D gene is possibly TRBD1 (6 bases). The germline V and J ends were trimmed by 0 bases and 5 bases, with 9 bases remaining between them. The CDR3 extends over 14 amino acids. CDR1 and CDR2 from the germline V gene are SGHDT and YYEEEE.

The chain joins TRBV5-4 to TRBJ1-6, with D unclear. V lost 0 bases to trimming and J lost 7 bases, with 17 bases between them. CDR1 and CDR2 (germline): SGHNT, YYREEE (reference sequence). The CDR3 consists of 17 residues. Here the CDR3 reads CASSLGQEARKNSPLHF. DNA for the CDR3: TGTGCCAGCAGCTTGGGACAAGAGGCCCGAAAAAATTCACCCCTCCACTTT. Supplemented by reference TRBV5-4 and TRBJ1-6, the full variable domain reads ETGVTQSPTHLIKTRGQQVTLRCSSQSGHNTVSWYQQALGQGPQFIFQYYREEENGRGNFPPRFSGLQFPNYSSELNVNALELDDSALYLCASSLGQEARKNSPLHFGNGTRLTVT.

The gene calls are TRBV6-1 and TRBJ1-3; D call uncertain. Trimming cost V 3 bases and J 4 bases, with 7 bases left between them. Germline CDR1 is MNHNS and CDR2 is SASEGT. This CDR3 has 13 amino acids. Written as DNA, the CDR3 is TGTGCCAGCAGTGAGCAGCTAGGAAACACCATATATTTT. Encoded protein: CASSEQLGNTIYF.

The chain links TRBV6-1 to TRBJ1-5; 12 bases match TRBD1. Germline V CDR1 and CDR2: MNHNS, SASEGT. The CDR3 is 17 residues long. The ends lost 4 bases at V and 7 bases at J; junction bases unmatched: 11. The CDR3 spells CASSGSGTGGAQQPQHF. The CDR3, as DNA: TGTGCCAGCAGTGGCTCCGGGACAGGGGGCGCACAGCAGCCCCAGCATTTT.

The V call is TRBV6-5, the J call TRBJ1-4, with D perhaps matching TRBD1 (6 bases). The CDR3 length is 15 residues. The germline V gene encodes CDR1 MNHEY and CDR2 SVGAGI. V was clipped by 4 bases and J by 6 bases, with 15 bases between them. Written as DNA, the CDR3 is TGTGCCAGCAGTTGGAAGAACAGGGTCGATGAAAAACTGTTTTTT. This sequence encodes CASSWKNRVDEKLFF.

V usage is TRBV5-1 and J usage is TRBJ2-3, with 7 nucleotides matching TRBD1. Germline V lookup: CDR1 SGHRS, CDR2 YFSETQ. V shed 0 bases and J 4 bases; nucleotides not matched to a gene: 5. The CDR3 runs 15 residues. The CDR3 bases are TGCGCCAGCAGCTTGGGCAGGGGGTTGGCAGATACGCAGTATTTT. Amino acids: CASSLGRGLADTQYF.

The chain is built from TRBV27 and TRBJ1-5, with D possibly being TRBD1 (6 bases). This CDR3 contains 15 residues. V shed 6 bases and J shed 7 bases, with 19 bases lying between them. Germline V gene sequence: CDR1 MNHEY, CDR2 SMNVEV (reference sequence). For the CDR3, the DNA is TGTGCCAGCAGAGCCATGGGGGCAGGTCGACAGCCCCAGCATTTT. Its protein is CASRAMGAGRQPQHF.

The V and J genes are TRBV5-4 and TRBJ2-2; either TRBD1 or TRBD2 may supply D (5 bases each). Germline CDR1 SGHNT, CDR2 YYREEE (reference sequence). V shed 6 bases and J shed 1 base, with 16 bases lying between them. The CDR3 is made up of 16 amino acids. CDR3 residues: CASTREGLLNTGELFF. In DNA form, the CDR3 reads TGTGCCAGCACCCGTGAGGGGCTGCTGAACACCGGGGAGCTGTTTTTT. Full variable domain (missing parts from reference TRBV5-4 and TRBJ2-2): ETGVTQSPTHLIKTRGQQVTLRCSSQSGHNTVSWYQQALGQGPQFIFQYYREEENGRGNFPPRFSGLQFPNYSSELNVNALELDDSALYLCASTREGLLNTGELFFGEGSRLTVL.

V usage is TRBV28 and J usage is TRBJ1-2; 7 bases are a match to TRBD1. Trimming removed 5 bases from V and 7 bases from J; junction bases left unmatched: 13. The CDR3 length is 15 residues. Germline V CDR1 and CDR2: MDHEN, SYDVKM. The CDR3 protein is CASSPGTVALRGYTF. In DNA form, the CDR3 reads TGTGCCAGCAGTCCCGGGACAGTAGCACTCCGTGGCTACACCTTC.

The rearrangement joins TRBV6-6 to TRBJ2-7; TRBD1 agrees at 7 bases. This CDR3 comprises 13 residues. Germline V gives CDR1 MNHNY, CDR2 SVGAGI (reference sequence). With 6 bases clipped from V and 3 bases from J, the junction kept 5 bases outside the gene matches. CDR3 DNA: TGTGCCAGCAGGATGGACAGGCGCTACGAGCAGTACTTC. Amino acids: CASRMDRRYEQYF.

V usage is TRBV18 and J usage is TRBJ1-2, with D maybe TRBD1 (5 bases). The CDR3 length is 15 residues. Germline CDR1 KGHSH, CDR2 LQKENI. V shed 3 bases and J shed 6 bases, with 17 bases lying between them. CDR3 sequence: CASSPEGATRNGYTF. DNA of the CDR3: TGTGCCAGCTCACCGGAAGGGGCCACAAGGAATGGCTACACCTTC.